This TCR beta chain came from a study of T cell repertoires in cytomegalovirus infection. As for the study in general: Well-studied HLA-B-restricted epitopes and recently identified HLA-C-restricted epitopes of CMV were both used in the study. Both CMV infection and a matching HLA type were indicated by public TCR beta signatures. The study, taken as a whole, reports: Across the ex vivo response, the dominant clonotypes were HLA-C-restricted CMV-specific TCR beta clonotypes.

Using its own MiXCR run on the reads, TCRdb lists one record per CDR3 protein. The table has approximately 730,000 distinct CDR3 sequences, almost 30% seen once. This clonotype came up a few times. Its antigen is unknown. The germline CDR1 and CDR2 sequences are SGHAT and FQDESV (reference sequence). This CDR3 is 15 amino acids long. With 3 bases clipped from V and 3 bases from J, the junction kept 6 bases outside the gene matches. This specimen consisted of cultured CD8+ T cells from PBMCs, obtained from culture after CMV antigen stimulation. The TCR was taken from a human donor in good health (CMV status not recorded). Some clones in this sample may be carry-over from other donors' samples. V is TRBV11-1 and J is TRBJ2-7; 9 nucleotides line up with TRBD2. Here the CDR3 reads CASSFGSGGSYEQYV. The CDR3 nucleotides read TGTGCCAGCAGCTTCGGAAGCGGGGGGAGCTACGAGCAGTACGTC.